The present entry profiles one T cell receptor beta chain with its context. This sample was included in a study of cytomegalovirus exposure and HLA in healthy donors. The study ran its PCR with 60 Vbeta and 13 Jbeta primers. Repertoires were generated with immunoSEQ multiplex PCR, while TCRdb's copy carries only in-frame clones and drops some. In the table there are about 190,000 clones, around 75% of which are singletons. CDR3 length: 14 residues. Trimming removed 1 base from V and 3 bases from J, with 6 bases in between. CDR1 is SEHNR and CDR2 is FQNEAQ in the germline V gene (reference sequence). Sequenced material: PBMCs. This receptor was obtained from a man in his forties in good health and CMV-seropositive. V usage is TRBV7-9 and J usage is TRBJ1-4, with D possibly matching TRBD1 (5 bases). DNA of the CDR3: TGTGCCAGCAGCTTAGGACAGTCTAATGAAAAACTGTTTTTT. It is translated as CASSLGQSNEKLFF.